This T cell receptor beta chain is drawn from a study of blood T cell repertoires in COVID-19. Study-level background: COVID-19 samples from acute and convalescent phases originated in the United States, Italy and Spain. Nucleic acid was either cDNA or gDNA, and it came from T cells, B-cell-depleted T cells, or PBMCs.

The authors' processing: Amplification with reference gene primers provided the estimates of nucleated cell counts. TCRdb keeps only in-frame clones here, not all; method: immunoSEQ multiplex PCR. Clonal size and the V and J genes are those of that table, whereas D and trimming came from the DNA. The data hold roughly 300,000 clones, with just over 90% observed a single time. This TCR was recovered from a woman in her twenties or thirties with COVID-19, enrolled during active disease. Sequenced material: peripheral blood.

CDR3 protein: CSASIRGSGNTIYF. CDR3 nucleotides: TGCAGTGCTAGTATCAGGGGGTCTGGAAACACCATATATTTT. This chain connects TRBV20-1 to TRBJ1-3; 7 bases are a match to TRBD1. The CDR3 length is 14 residues. Germline-derived CDR1 and CDR2 are DFQATT and SNEGSKA (reference sequence). Trimming cost V 3 bases and J 1 base; bases outside gene matches: 3.